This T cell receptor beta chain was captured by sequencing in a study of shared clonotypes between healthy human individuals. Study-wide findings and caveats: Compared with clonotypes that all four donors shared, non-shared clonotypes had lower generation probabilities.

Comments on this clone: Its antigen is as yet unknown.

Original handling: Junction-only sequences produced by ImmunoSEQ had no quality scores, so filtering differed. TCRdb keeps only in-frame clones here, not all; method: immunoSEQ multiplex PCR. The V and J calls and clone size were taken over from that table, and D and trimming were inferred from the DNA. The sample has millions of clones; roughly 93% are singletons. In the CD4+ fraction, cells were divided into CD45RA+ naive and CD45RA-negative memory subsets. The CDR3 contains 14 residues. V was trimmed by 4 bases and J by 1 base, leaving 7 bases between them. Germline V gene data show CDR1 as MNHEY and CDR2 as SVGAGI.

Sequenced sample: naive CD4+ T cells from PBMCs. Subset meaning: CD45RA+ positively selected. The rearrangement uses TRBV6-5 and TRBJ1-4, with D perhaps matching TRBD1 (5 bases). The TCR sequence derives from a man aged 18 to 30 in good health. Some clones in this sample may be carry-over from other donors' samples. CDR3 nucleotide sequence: TGTGCCAGCAGTTGGGACGGAACTAATGAAAAACTGTTTTTT. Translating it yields CASSWDGTNEKLFF.